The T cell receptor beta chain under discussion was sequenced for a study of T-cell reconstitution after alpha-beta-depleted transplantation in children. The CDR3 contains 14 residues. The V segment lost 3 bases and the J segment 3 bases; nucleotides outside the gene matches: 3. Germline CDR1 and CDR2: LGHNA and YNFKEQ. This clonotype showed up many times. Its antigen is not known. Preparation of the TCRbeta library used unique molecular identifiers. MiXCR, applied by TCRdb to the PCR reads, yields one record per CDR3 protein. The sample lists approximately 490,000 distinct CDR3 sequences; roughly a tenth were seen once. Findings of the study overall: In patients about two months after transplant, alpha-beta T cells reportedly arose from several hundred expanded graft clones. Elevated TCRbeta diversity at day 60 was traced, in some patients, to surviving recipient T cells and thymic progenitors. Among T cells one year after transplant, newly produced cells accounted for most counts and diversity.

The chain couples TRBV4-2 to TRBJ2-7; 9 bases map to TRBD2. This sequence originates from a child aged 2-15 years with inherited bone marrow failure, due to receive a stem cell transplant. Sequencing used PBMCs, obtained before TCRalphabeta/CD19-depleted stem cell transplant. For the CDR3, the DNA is TGTGCCAGCAGCCATACGACTAGCGGCTACGAGCAGTACTTC. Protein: CASSHTTSGYEQYF.